The present entry profiles one T cell receptor beta chain with its context. Trimming removed 6 bases at V and 6 bases at J, with 9 bases between. The germline gives CDR1 MGHDK, CDR2 SYGVNS. The CDR3 sequence is 12 residues long. This entry comes from a study of technical replicates of blood from a few donors. Sequencing used immunoSEQ multiplex PCR; TCRdb keeps in-frame clones, though not all of them. This sample has more than 65,000 clones, with 85% to 95% found just once. This chain links TRBV25-1 with TRBJ1-3; D is unclear. This receptor was identified in a human donor in good health. Sequenced: T cells isolated from PBMCs. CDR3 DNA sequence: TGTGCCAGCAGGGACTTTAAAAACACCATATATTTT. It translates to CASRDFKNTIYF. Supplemented by reference TRBV25-1 and TRBJ1-3, the full variable domain reads EADIYQTPRYLVIGTGKKITLECSQTMGHDKMYWYQQDPGMELHLIHYSYGVNSTEKGDLSSESTVSRIRTEHFPLTLESARPSHTSQYLCASRDFKNTIYFGEGSWLTVV.